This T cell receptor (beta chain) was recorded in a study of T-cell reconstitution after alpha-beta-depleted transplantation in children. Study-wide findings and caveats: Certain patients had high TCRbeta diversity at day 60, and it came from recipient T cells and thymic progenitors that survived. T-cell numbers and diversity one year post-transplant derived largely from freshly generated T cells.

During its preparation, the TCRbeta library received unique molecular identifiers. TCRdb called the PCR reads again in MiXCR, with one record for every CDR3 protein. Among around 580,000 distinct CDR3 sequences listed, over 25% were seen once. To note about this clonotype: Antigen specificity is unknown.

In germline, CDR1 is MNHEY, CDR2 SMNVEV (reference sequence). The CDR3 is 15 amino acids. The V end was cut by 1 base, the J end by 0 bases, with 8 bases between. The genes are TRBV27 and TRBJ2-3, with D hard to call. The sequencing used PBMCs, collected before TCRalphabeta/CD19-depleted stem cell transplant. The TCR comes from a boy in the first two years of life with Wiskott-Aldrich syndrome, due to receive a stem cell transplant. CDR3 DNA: TGTGCCAGCAGTTTATTTATGGGGAGCACAGATACGCAGTATTTT. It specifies CASSLFMGSTDTQYF.